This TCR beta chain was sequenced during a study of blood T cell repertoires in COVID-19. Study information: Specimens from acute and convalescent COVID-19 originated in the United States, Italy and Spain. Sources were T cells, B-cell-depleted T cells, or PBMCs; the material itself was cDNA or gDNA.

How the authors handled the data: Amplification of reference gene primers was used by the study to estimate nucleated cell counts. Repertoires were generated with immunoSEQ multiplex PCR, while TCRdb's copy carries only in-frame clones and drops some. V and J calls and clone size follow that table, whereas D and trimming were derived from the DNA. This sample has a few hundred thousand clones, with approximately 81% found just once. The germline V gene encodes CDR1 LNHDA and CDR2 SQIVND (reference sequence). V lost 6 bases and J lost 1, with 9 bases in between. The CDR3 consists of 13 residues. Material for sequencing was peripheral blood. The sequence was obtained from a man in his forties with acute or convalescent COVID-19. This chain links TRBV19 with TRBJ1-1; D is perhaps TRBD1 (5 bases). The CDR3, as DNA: TGTGCCAGTAGCCAGGGTGGGAACACTGAAGCTTTCTTT. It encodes CASSQGGNTEAFF.